A single sample gave rise to the 29 T cell receptor beta chains below, sequenced in a study of identical twins (TCRdb year 2016). Library construction relied on 5' RACE. The instrument given in TCRdb is Illumina HiSeq 2000. TCRdb reprocessed the public reads (quality trimming at Q25 with fastp, clone calling with MiXCR) and kept in-frame beta chains. Merged by CDR3 protein, the rows form single entries marked with the most common genes and DNA. Across this sample there are 450,000 or so distinct CDR3 sequences, with over 12% seen only once. Approximately 0.52% of the sample lies in the top ten. The same data also contributed to another study, on yellow fever vaccine responses in identical twins.

Sequencing was done on a sample of CD4+ T cells sorted from blood. The receptors were sampled from a woman aged 18-35 years in good health.

This clonotype has more than one count but fewer than ten. V and J are TRBV28 and TRBJ2-1; TRBD1 matches at 7 bases. Looked up from germline, CDR1 is MDHEN and CDR2 is SYDVKM. Trimming removed 5 bases from V and 4 bases from J; junction bases left unmatched: 8. CDR3 length: 15 residues. CDR3 sequence (DNA): TGTGCCAGCAGTCCCGCCGGGACAGCATACAATGAGCAGTTCTTC. It is translated as CASSPAGTAYNEQFF. Using reference TRBV28 and TRBJ2-1 for the parts outside the CDR3, the full variable domain is DVKVTQSSRYLVKRTGEKVFLECVQDMDHENMFWYRQDPGLGLRLIYFSYDVKMKEKGDIPEGYSVSREKKERFSLILESASTNQTSMYLCASSPAGTAYNEQFFGPGTRLTVL.

The chain combines TRBV20-1 with TRBJ2-5, with D possibly TRBD1 on 6 matching bases. The CDR3 runs to 11 residues. Between the trimmed V and J ends, which lost 5 bases and 13 bases, there was a span of 17 bases. Germline values: CDR1 DFQATT, CDR2 SNEGSKA (reference sequence). CDR3 in DNA: TGCAGTGCTGAAATCGGACAGAGGGGGTACTTC. Translating it yields CSAEIGQRGYF.

This clonotype was seen ten or more times. CDR3 coding DNA: TGTGCCAGCAGCTTGCCAGTCTCCTACAATGAGCAGTTCTTC. Translation: CASSLPVSYNEQFF. The V and J genes are TRBV7-9 and TRBJ2-1; D unresolved. The CDR3 spans 14 residues. Trimming stripped 3 bases from V and 0 bases from J, with 6 bases between. CDR1 and CDR2 (germline): SEHNR, FQNEAQ (reference sequence).

This rearrangement joins TRBV24-1 to TRBJ2-5; D gene uncertain. Trimming left V 6 bases short and J 5 bases short, with 9 bases between. The CDR3 covers 12 residues. Germline CDR1 reads KGHDR; CDR2 reads SFDVKD. The CDR3 loop reads CATSTISETQYF. CDR3 nucleotide sequence: TGTGCCACCAGTACGATTTCGGAGACCCAGTACTTC.

The V call is TRBV7-8, the J call TRBJ2-5, with no clear D. The V end was cut by 6 bases, the J end by 3 bases, with 8 bases between. Germline CDR1 reads SGHVS; CDR2 reads FQNEAQ. The CDR3 consists of 12 residues. CDR3 residues: CASSMTEETQYF. The CDR3 bases are TGTGCCAGCAGTATGACGGAAGAGACCCAGTACTTC.

This clonotype was counted many times. This chain uses TRBV20-1 with TRBJ2-7; a possible D gene is TRBD2 (6 bases). The CDR3 covers 15 residues. From germline, CDR1 is DFQATT and CDR2 SNEGSKA (reference sequence). Trimming shortened V by 2 bases and J by 7 bases, and 21 bases separated the two germline ends. The CDR3 coding sequence is TGCAGTGCTAGAAAGTTACGTGTGGATGGGGGGGAGCAGTACTTC. Protein product: CSARKLRVDGGEQYF.

The rearrangement joins TRBV28 to TRBJ2-7, with D possibly called TRBD1 or TRBD2 (5 bases each). Germline-derived CDR1 and CDR2 are MDHEN and SYDVKM. This CDR3 comprises 14 residues. Trimming stripped 8 bases from V and 0 bases from J, with 14 bases between. CDR3 coding DNA: TGTGCCAGCTTAGGGACCCGGACCTCCTACGAGCAGTACTTC. Amino acid sequence: CASLGTRTSYEQYF.

Only one count was recorded for this clonotype. V is TRBV6-1 and J is TRBJ2-1; TRBD2 agrees at 8 bases. The junction had 14 bases not matched to a gene; V was cut back by 1 base and J by 15 bases. Germline V lookup: CDR1 MNHNS, CDR2 SASEGT. CDR3 length equals 15 residues. The CDR3 here is CASSEGRLATDVSFF. Here the CDR3 DNA reads TGTGCCAGCAGTGAAGGGAGACTAGCGACAGATGTGTCGTTCTTC.

This clonotype showed up just a few times. V and J are TRBV5-1 and TRBJ2-5; D remains ambiguous. V gave up 0 bases and J gave up 5 bases, with 14 bases separating them. This CDR3 is 15 amino acids long. Germline CDR1 is SGHRS and CDR2 is YFSETQ. The CDR3 region has the DNA TGCGCCAGCAGCTTGGGTATGGGGTTTTTGGAGACCCAGTACTTC. Its protein product is CASSLGMGFLETQYF.

Many counts were recorded for this clonotype. A junction boundary mismatches the germline segment, possibly from a read error. V gene TRBV5-1 combines with J gene TRBJ1-6, with D unresolved. This CDR3 region has 16 residues. CDR1 SGHRS and CDR2 YFSETQ come from the germline V gene. This CDR3 reads CASSLGGSSYNSPLHF. DNA for the CDR3: TGTGCCAGCAGCTTGGGCGGGAGCTCCTATAATTCACCCCTCCACTTT.

This clonotype was recorded at least ten times. The genes are TRBV2 and TRBJ2-2; D is ambiguous. There are 14 residues in the CDR3. V lost 6 bases and J 0 bases, leaving 8 bases between the germline ends. Germline lookup yields CDR1 SNHLY and CDR2 FYNNEI. CDR3 sequence (DNA): TGTGCCAGCAGCGTGGCGGCGAACACCGGGGAGCTGTTTTTT. It yields the protein CASSVAANTGELFF.

V gene TRBV4-3 combines with J gene TRBJ2-7, with TRBD1 matching over 7 bases. CDR1 is LGHNA, CDR2 YSLEER, per germline. V gave up 0 bases and J gave up 4 bases; unmatched junction bases: 3. The CDR3 spans 14 residues. The CDR3: CASSQEHRGYEQYF. As DNA, the CDR3 is TGCGCCAGCAGCCAAGAGCACAGGGGATACGAGCAGTACTTC.

This clonotype came up many times. This sequence joins TRBV6-1 and TRBJ2-7; unclear D gene. CDR1 and CDR2 from the germline V gene are MNHNS and SASEGT. Trimming left V 5 bases short and J 3 bases short, with 5 bases between. CDR3 size: 11 residues. The DNA for the CDR3 is TGTGCCAGCAGTCAACTCTACGAGCAGTACTTC. It codes for CASSQLYEQYF.

This clonotype came up a few times. V is TRBV10-3 and J is TRBJ2-7; no firm D call. Germline CDR1 reads ENHRY; CDR2 reads SYGVKD. V gave up 0 bases and J gave up 9 bases, with 6 bases separating them. The CDR3 spans 11 residues. CDR3 bases: TGTGCCATCAGTGAGTCCCGATGGCAGTACTTC. Its translation: CAISESRWQYF.

This clonotype appeared a few times. This chain uses TRBV29-1 with TRBJ1-4; D remains unclear. There are 13 residues in the CDR3. CDR1 is SQVTM and CDR2 is ANQGSEA in the germline V gene. Trimming took 4 bases from V and 5 from J, leaving 11 bases between them. CDR3 DNA sequence: TGCAGCGTTGTGACGGGCGAGAATGAAAAACTGTTTTTT. Its translation: CSVVTGENEKLFF.

This clonotype appeared a few times. The V and J genes are TRBV20-1 and TRBJ2-7, with D possibly being TRBD1 or TRBD2 (5 bases each). Looked up from germline, CDR1 is DFQATT and CDR2 is SNEGSKA (reference sequence). The CDR3 loop spans 16 amino acids. Trimming left V 3 bases short and J 3 bases short, with 21 bases between. The DNA for the CDR3 is TGCAGTGCTAGTAACCCAAGGCAGGGAGTCGGCTACGAGCAGTACTTC. It specifies CSASNPRQGVGYEQYF.

The chain links TRBV5-1 to TRBJ2-2; a possible D gene is TRBD1 (6 bases). Trimming took 0 bases from V and 0 from J, leaving 9 bases between them. Germline loops: CDR1 SGHRS, CDR2 YFSETQ. The CDR3 is 16 amino acids. CDR3 DNA: TGCGCCAGCAGCTTGGAAGGACAGCCGAACACCGGGGAGCTGTTTTTT. Translation: CASSLEGQPNTGELFF.

This clonotype was seen a few times. The genes are TRBV7-2 and TRBJ2-5; D could derive from TRBD1 or TRBD2 (5 bases each). Germline V CDR1 and CDR2: SGHTA, FQGNSA. V dropped 5 bases and J dropped 6 bases, with 13 bases sitting between them. The CDR3 spans 13 residues. The CDR3 here is CASSPTGRQTQYF. The DNA for the CDR3 is TGTGCCAGCAGCCCGACGGGACGTCAGACCCAGTACTTC.

This clonotype was seen a handful of times. The chain uses TRBV5-1 and TRBJ2-7, with D possibly being TRBD2 (5 bases). CDR3 length equals 14 residues. Germline values: CDR1 SGHRS, CDR2 YFSETQ. The ends were cut back, 1 base at V and 2 bases at J, with 10 bases in the middle. CDR3 sequence (DNA): TGCGCCAGCAGCTTGTGGGAGACTACCTACGAGCAGTACTTC. It is translated as CASSLWETTYEQYF.

This clonotype was recorded a few times. V and J are TRBV28 and TRBJ1-6; D not resolved. Looked up from germline, CDR1 is MDHEN and CDR2 is SYDVKM. V lost 3 bases and J 0 bases, leaving 6 bases between the germline ends. CDR3 size: 15 residues. This CDR3 is CASSLASSYNSPLHF. CDR3 coding DNA: TGTGCCAGCAGTTTGGCGAGCTCCTATAATTCACCCCTCCACTTT. Full variable domain (rest looked up from reference TRBV28 and TRBJ1-6): DVKVTQSSRYLVKRTGEKVFLECVQDMDHENMFWYRQDPGLGLRLIYFSYDVKMKEKGDIPEGYSVSREKKERFSLILESASTNQTSMYLCASSLASSYNSPLHFGNGTRLTVT.

To note about this clonotype: One end of the junction fails to match germline, which may point to a read error. The genes are TRBV7-2 and TRBJ1-2; D gene unclear. Germline V gene lookup returns CDR1 SGHTA and CDR2 FQGNSA. The CDR3 has 12 residues. CDR3 residues: CASSQNNHGYTF. The CDR3 nucleotides read TGTGCCAGCAGCCAGAATAACCATGGCTACACCTTC.

This clonotype was counted only a few times. CDR3: CASSLGYTLGNEQFF. The DNA for the CDR3 is TGTGCCAGCAGCTTGGGCTACACCCTTGGAAATGAGCAGTTCTTC. The chain carries TRBV7-6 and TRBJ2-1; D gene unclear. V was pared by 3 bases and J by 7 bases, with 16 bases between. CDR3 length equals 15 residues. The germline V gene encodes CDR1 SGHVS and CDR2 FNYEAQ.

This clonotype has just a few counts. The V and J genes are TRBV24-1 and TRBJ2-2; D gene uncertain. The V gene lost 5 bases and the J gene lost 5 bases, with 8 bases spanning the gap. Germline assignment: CDR1 KGHDR and CDR2 SFDVKD. There are 13 residues in the CDR3. CDR3 sequence (DNA): TGTGCCACCAGTGGGACCGGTACCGGGGAGCTGTTTTTT. It yields the protein CATSGTGTGELFF.

This clonotype has only a few counts. The V and J genes are TRBV10-3 and TRBJ1-2, with 8 bases that match TRBD1. The CDR3 is 14 amino acids. From germline, CDR1 is ENHRY and CDR2 SYGVKD. Germline trimming cut 4 bases from V and 8 bases from J; bases unmatched to any gene: 9. The CDR3 DNA sequence: TGTGCCATCAGTGGTACCAGGGGGCAGGGAGGCTACACCTTC. Its translation: CAISGTRGQGGYTF.

There are a few counts of this clonotype. V usage is TRBV7-3 and J usage is TRBJ2-6; D remains unclear. Between the trimmed V and J ends, which lost 4 bases and 1 base, there was a span of 8 bases. The CDR3 extends over 15 amino acids. CDR1 and CDR2 (germline): SGHTA, FQGTGA. The CDR3 DNA follows: TGTGCCAGCAGCTCCAAAGGGTCTGGGGCCAACGTCCTGACTTTC. Translated, it gives CASSSKGSGANVLTF.

Only a few counts were recorded for this clonotype. The chain links TRBV7-2 to TRBJ2-2, with TRBD2 matching 7 bases. With V trimmed by 2 bases and J by 3 bases, 3 bases remained unmatched. The CDR3 is made up of 15 amino acids. CDR1 and CDR2 (germline): SGHTA, FQGNSA. The CDR3 loop is CASSLRGSDTGELFF. In DNA form, the CDR3 reads TGTGCCAGCAGCTTACGCGGGAGTGACACCGGGGAGCTGTTTTTT.

This chain links TRBV6-2 or TRBV6-3 with TRBJ1-5; 9 bases map to TRBD1. Germline CDR1 and CDR2: MNHEY and SVGEGT. The CDR3 extends over 15 amino acids. Losses at the gene ends were 6 bases for V and 3 bases for J; bases not matched to a gene: 6. CDR3 loop: CASSSGTGNNQPQHF. The CDR3 nucleotides read TGTGCCAGCAGCTCCGGGACAGGGAACAATCAGCCCCAGCATTTT.

In its sample, this clonotype was seen a few times. The rearrangement links TRBV20-1 to TRBJ2-2; 10 positions agree with TRBD2. This CDR3 is built from 14 residues. Germline CDR1 and CDR2: DFQATT and SNEGSKA (reference sequence). V was clipped by 4 bases and J by 4 bases; unmatched bases: 3. The CDR3 reads CSANLAGVTGELFF. CDR3 sequence (DNA): TGCAGTGCTAATCTAGCGGGAGTCACCGGGGAGCTGTTTTTT.

V gene TRBV20-1 combines with J gene TRBJ2-1; 8 nucleotides agree with TRBD2. The CDR3 extends over 15 amino acids. From germline, CDR1 is DFQATT and CDR2 SNEGSKA (reference sequence). Trimming at V came to 6 bases and at J to 4 bases, leaving 11 bases not matched to a gene. The CDR3 DNA sequence: TGCAGTGCCCACCCCATCGGGGGGGGATACAATGAGCAGTTCTTC. Encoded protein: CSAHPIGGGYNEQFF.